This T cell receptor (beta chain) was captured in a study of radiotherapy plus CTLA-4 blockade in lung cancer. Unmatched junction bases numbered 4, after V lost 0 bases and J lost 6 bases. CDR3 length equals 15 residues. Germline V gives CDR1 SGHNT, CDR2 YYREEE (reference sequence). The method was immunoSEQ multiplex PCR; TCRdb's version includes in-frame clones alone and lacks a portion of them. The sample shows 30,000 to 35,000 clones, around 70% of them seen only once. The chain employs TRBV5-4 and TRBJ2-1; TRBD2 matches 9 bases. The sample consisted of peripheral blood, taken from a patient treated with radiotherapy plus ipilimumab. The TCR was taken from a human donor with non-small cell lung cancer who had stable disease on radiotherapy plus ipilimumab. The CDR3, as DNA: TGTGCCAGCAGCTTGGGTCTAGCGGGATCCAATGAGCAGTTCTTC. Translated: CASSLGLAGSNEQFF.